Detailed here is one TCR beta chain. Clinical histories supplied by participants themselves formed the basis of cohort assignment. The sample belongs to a study of blood T cell repertoires in COVID-19. The overall study: There were acute and convalescent COVID-19 samples, and they came from the United States, Italy and Spain.

Assay: immunoSEQ multiplex PCR; the TCRdb copy retains only in-frame clones and omits some. Of around 58,000 clones in the sample, around nine tenths are singletons; the top ten hold about 9.5%. From germline, CDR1 is LNHDA and CDR2 SQIVND (reference sequence). Trimming shortened V by 0 bases and J by 6 bases, and 9 bases separated the two germline ends. This CDR3 contains 14 residues. The sequenced sample consisted of PBMCs or T cells enriched from blood (not recorded which). The chain combines TRBV19 with TRBJ1-3, with unresolved D. This TCR came from a woman aged 40 to 50 who had recovered from COVID-19. The CDR3 here is CASSIDPSENTIYF. The CDR3 DNA reads TGTGCCAGTAGTATAGATCCGTCAGAAAACACCATATATTTT.